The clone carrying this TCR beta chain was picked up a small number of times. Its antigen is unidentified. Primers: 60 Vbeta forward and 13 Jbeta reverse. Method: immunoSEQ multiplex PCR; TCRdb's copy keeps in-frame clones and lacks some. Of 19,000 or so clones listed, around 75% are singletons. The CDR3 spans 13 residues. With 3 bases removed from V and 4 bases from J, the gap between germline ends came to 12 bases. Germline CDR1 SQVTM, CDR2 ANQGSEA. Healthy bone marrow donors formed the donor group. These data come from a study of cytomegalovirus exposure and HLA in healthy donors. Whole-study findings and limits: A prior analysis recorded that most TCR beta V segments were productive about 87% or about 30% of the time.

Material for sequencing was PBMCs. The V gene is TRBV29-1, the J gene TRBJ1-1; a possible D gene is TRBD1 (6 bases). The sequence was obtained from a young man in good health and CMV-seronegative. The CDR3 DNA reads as TGCAGCGTTGATACAGGGATTGGCACTGAAGCTTTCTTT. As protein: CSVDTGIGTEAFF.